These 21 T cell receptor beta chains were all obtained from the same sample, sequenced in a study of blood T cells in healthy people across ages (dated by TCRdb to the mid-2010s). Libraries were made using 5' RACE. Sequenced using an Illumina HiSeq 2500. The second PCR ran for about 7 to 11 cycles and used a J-beta primer mix along with a sample-barcoded 5' primer. TCRdb ran its own pipeline on the public reads, namely fastp trimming at Q25 and MiXCR clone calling, and kept in-frame beta chains. Rows are combined by CDR3 protein, so each entry shows the most common genes and DNA. Present in this sample are roughly 1,500,000 distinct CDR3 sequences, almost 35% of which were seen just once. The top ten clonotypes cover over 9% of the sample. Sequencing was performed on blood. The source of these receptors is a woman aged 25 to 39 in good health.

This clonotype was detected a few times. CDR3 sequence reads: CASSLRDSRMDTQYF. The CDR3, as DNA: TGTGCCAGCAGCCTCCGGGACTCCAGAATGGATACGCAGTATTTT. V gene TRBV6-1 combines with J gene TRBJ2-3; possible D gene TRBD2, 6 bases. The germline V and J ends were trimmed by 6 bases and 6 bases, with 19 bases remaining between them. This CDR3 comprises 15 residues. Germline values: CDR1 MNHNS, CDR2 SASEGT.

V is TRBV28 and J is TRBJ2-7; D possibly uses TRBD1 or TRBD2 (7 bases each). Germline lookup yields CDR1 MDHEN and CDR2 SYDVKM. This CDR3 region has 16 residues. V shed 6 bases and J shed 2 bases, with 20 bases lying between them. CDR3 bases: TGTGCCAGCAGCTCGTGGGAGGGGGCGATACCCTACGAGCAGTACTTC. It specifies CASSSWEGAIPYEQYF.

The table lists this clonotype with a few counts. The chain combines TRBV9 with TRBJ2-5; 12 bases fit TRBD2. From germline, CDR1 is SGDLS and CDR2 YYNGEE. With 0 bases clipped from V and 5 bases from J, the junction kept 11 bases outside the gene matches. The CDR3 sequence is 18 residues long. The CDR3 reads CASSVGRALAGGLETQYF. CDR3 DNA sequence: TGTGCCAGCAGCGTAGGTCGAGCCCTAGCGGGAGGGCTTGAGACCCAGTACTTC.

This sequence joins TRBV10-3 and TRBJ2-1; TRBD1 might be the D (6 bases). V lost 6 bases and J lost 8, with 17 bases in between. CDR1 and CDR2 (germline): ENHRY, SYGVKD. The CDR3 sequence is 14 residues long. The CDR3: CAIRQGPSFYEQFF. CDR3 coding DNA: TGTGCCATCAGACAGGGTCCCTCGTTCTATGAGCAGTTCTTC.

The rearrangement uses TRBV7-6 and TRBJ1-5, with D tentatively TRBD1 (5 bases). This CDR3 region has 16 residues. The germline gives CDR1 SGHVS, CDR2 FNYEAQ. V gave up 7 bases and J gave up 3 bases, with 19 bases separating them. The CDR3 here is CASMHRRGPNNQPQHF. The CDR3, as DNA: TGTGCCAGCATGCATCGGAGGGGTCCGAACAATCAGCCCCAGCATTTT.

This rearrangement joins TRBV7-3 to TRBJ1-1; D might be TRBD1 (5 bases). CDR3 length: 13 residues. Per germline, CDR1 SGHTA and CDR2 FQGTGA. Trimming shortened V by 5 bases and J by 3 bases, and 10 bases separated the two germline ends. As DNA, the CDR3 is TGTGCCAGCAGCGCCCAGGGTCACACTGAAGCTTTCTTT. It translates to CASSAQGHTEAFF.

This clonotype was counted a few times. J is TRBJ2-7 and V is TRBV20-1; tentatively, D is TRBD1 (6 bases). Per the germline V gene, CDR1 is DFQATT and CDR2 is SNEGSKA (reference sequence). Deletions cut 0 bases from V and 2 bases from J, with 14 bases between. The CDR3 has 15 residues. The CDR3 spells CSARETGTPTYEQYF. CDR3 DNA sequence: TGCAGTGCTAGAGAAACCGGGACACCGACCTACGAGCAGTACTTC.

This clonotype was picked up many times. This chain connects TRBV29-1 to TRBJ2-7, with D maybe TRBD1 (6 bases). This CDR3 is 11 amino acids long. CDR1 and CDR2 (germline): SQVTM, ANQGSEA. Trimming removed 3 bases from V and 6 bases from J, with 9 bases in between. CDR3 region: CSVDRGSEQYF. The CDR3 region has the DNA TGCAGCGTTGACAGGGGTTCCGAGCAGTACTTC.

Comment on this clonotype: A read error is possible here, since a much larger clone lies one base away. The genes are TRBV29-1 and TRBJ2-5, with D possibly being TRBD2 (5 bases). Germline CDR1 SQVTM, CDR2 ANQGSEA. Trimming took 6 bases from V and 5 from J, leaving 16 bases between them. The CDR3 has 13 amino acids. The chain's CDR3 is CSVAGIVVETQYF. The CDR3 DNA reads as TGCAGCGTAGCCGGGATAGTAGTCGAGACCCAGTACTTC.

The chain employs TRBV20-1 and TRBJ2-5; D tentatively reads TRBD1 or TRBD2 (5 bases each). This CDR3 comprises 14 residues. Between the trimmed V and J ends, which lost 3 bases and 2 bases, there was a span of 13 bases. Germline-derived CDR1 and CDR2 are DFQATT and SNEGSKA (reference sequence). The CDR3 sequence: CSARPLGRQETQYF. The CDR3 DNA is TGCAGTGCTAGGCCATTGGGACGGCAAGAGACCCAGTACTTC.

This chain joins TRBV7-9 and TRBJ1-1; TRBD1 aligns across 7 bases. J lost 4 bases, V lost 5 bases, and 10 bases had no gene match. The CDR3 consists of 15 residues. CDR1 and CDR2 (germline): SEHNR, FQNEAQ (reference sequence). CDR3 sequence (DNA): TGTGCCAGCAGCCGTACAGGGGCGGGGGGCACTGAAGCTTTCTTT. Its protein product is CASSRTGAGGTEAFF. The full variable domain, rest sourced from reference TRBV7-9 and TRBJ1-1, is DTGVSQNPRHKITKRGQNVTFRCDPISEHNRLYWYRQTLGQGPEFLTYFQNEAQLEKSRLLSDRFSAERPKGSFSTLEIQRTEQGDSAMYLCASSRTGAGGTEAFFGQGTRLTVV.

This sequence joins TRBV19 and TRBJ2-1; perhaps TRBD1 as D (6 bases). The CDR3 extends over 15 amino acids. The V and J ends lost 3 bases and 4 bases respectively, with 13 bases between them. Germline values: CDR1 LNHDA, CDR2 SQIVND (reference sequence). The CDR3 DNA reads TGTGCCAGTAGTATCGTGGCAGGGGATTACAATGAGCAGTTCTTC. Translating it yields CASSIVAGDYNEQFF.

CDR3 nucleotide sequence: TGTGCCACCAGTGCCACTAGCGGGAGTGCTTACAATGAGCAGTTCTTC. Translating gives CATSATSGSAYNEQFF. This chain joins TRBV24-1 and TRBJ2-1, with TRBD2 matching 11 bases. The CDR3 consists of 16 residues. CDR1 and CDR2 (germline): KGHDR, SFDVKD. V was pared by 5 bases and J by 4 bases, with 6 bases of the junction left unmatched.

V usage is TRBV5-1 and J usage is TRBJ1-1; perhaps TRBD1 as D (5 bases). The CDR3 covers 14 residues. The germline V gene has CDR1 SGHRS and CDR2 YFSETQ. V was shortened by 3 bases and J by 3 bases, with 12 bases between the two germline ends. The CDR3 coding sequence is TGCGCCAGCAGCTACGCCCGGGGGGACACTGAAGCTTTCTTT. This gives the protein CASSYARGDTEAFF.

The chain employs TRBV27 and TRBJ1-6, with 7 bases identical to TRBD1. This CDR3 spans 13 amino acids. The ends lost 2 bases at V and 11 bases at J; junction bases unmatched: 3. Germline-derived CDR1 and CDR2 are MNHEY and SMNVEV (reference sequence). The CDR3 bases are TGTGCCAGCAGTTTAACGGACAGGACACCCCTCCACTTT. Translated, it gives CASSLTDRTPLHF.

This clonotype was counted ten times or more. This chain joins TRBV20-1 and TRBJ2-7; TRBD2 aligns across 10 bases. The ends lost 5 bases at V and 2 bases at J; junction bases unmatched: 6. The germline CDR1 and CDR2 sequences are DFQATT and SNEGSKA (reference sequence). The CDR3 runs 14 residues. The CDR3 nucleotides are TGCAGTGCTGCCCTAGCGGGGGTCACCTACGAGCAGTACTTC. Its translation is CSAALAGVTYEQYF.

This clonotype was seen only a few times. The chain carries TRBV15 and TRBJ2-7; D perhaps matches TRBD2 (7 bases). This CDR3 region has 14 residues. V was shortened by 5 bases and J by 2 bases, with 13 bases between the two germline ends. The germline V gene has CDR1 LNHNV and CDR2 YYDKDF (reference sequence). In DNA, the CDR3 is TGTGCCACCAGCTATGGGGGGGCGCCCTACGAGCAGTACTTC. Residues: CATSYGGAPYEQYF.

The chain has TRBV14 and TRBJ2-5; tentatively, D is TRBD2 (6 bases). The tail of the sequence fits TRBJ2-7 better, so the J call may be wrong. CDR3 length equals 15 residues. Germline V CDR1 and CDR2: SGHDN, FVKESK. CDR3 sequence: CASSQDPLAGYEQYF. The DNA of the CDR3 is TGTGCCAGCAGCCAAGATCCACTAGCAGGCTACGAGCAGTACTTC.

This chain connects TRBV28 to TRBJ1-1, with 7 bases fitting TRBD1. The CDR3 is 14 residues long. The V and J ends lost 6 bases and 7 bases, in that order; junction bases with no gene match: 11. CDR1 MDHEN and CDR2 SYDVKM come from the germline V gene. The CDR3 nucleotides read TGTGCCAGCAGACTTGACAGGGCCTTGGGTGAAGCTTTCTTT. Translation: CASRLDRALGEAFF. The full variable domain, in which reference TRBV28 and TRBJ1-1 provide the parts outside the CDR3, is DVKVTQSSRYLVKRTGEKVFLECVQDMDHENMFWYRQDPGLGLRLIYFSYDVKMKEKGDIPEGYSVSREKKERFSLILESASTNQTSMYLCASRLDRALGEAFFGQGTRLTVV.

The chain is built from TRBV7-8 and TRBJ1-1; weak D call: TRBD1 (5 bases). Trimming removed 5 bases from V and 6 bases from J, with 19 bases in between. Germline CDR1 is SGHVS and CDR2 is FQNEAQ. This CDR3 has 15 residues. The CDR3 nucleotides are TGTGCCAGCAGCCCCCCAGACGGGGCTTTGGCTGAAGCTTTCTTT. Translation: CASSPPDGALAEAFF.

In this sample, this clonotype turned up a few times. V gene TRBV13 combines with J gene TRBJ2-2; 12 bases line up with TRBD2. This CDR3 has 16 residues. Losses at the gene ends were 5 bases for V and 9 bases for J; bases not matched to a gene: 10. CDR1 and CDR2 from the germline V gene are PRHDT and FYEKMQ (reference sequence). The CDR3 nucleotides read TGTGCCAGCAGCATCGCGACTAGCGGGGGACTTCGGGAGCTGTTTTTT. It encodes CASSIATSGGLRELFF.